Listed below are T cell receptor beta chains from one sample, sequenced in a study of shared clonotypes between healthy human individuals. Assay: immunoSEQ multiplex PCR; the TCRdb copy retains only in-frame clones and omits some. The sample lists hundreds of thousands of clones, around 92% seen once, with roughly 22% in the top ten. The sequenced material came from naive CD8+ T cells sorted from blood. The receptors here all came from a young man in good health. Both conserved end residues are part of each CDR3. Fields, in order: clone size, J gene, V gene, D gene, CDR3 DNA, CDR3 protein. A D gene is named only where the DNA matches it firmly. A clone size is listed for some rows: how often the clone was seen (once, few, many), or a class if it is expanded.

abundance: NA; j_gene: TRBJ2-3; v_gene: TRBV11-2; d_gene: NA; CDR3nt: TGTGCCAGCAGCCTTGATACGCAGTATTTT; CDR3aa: CASSLDTQYF
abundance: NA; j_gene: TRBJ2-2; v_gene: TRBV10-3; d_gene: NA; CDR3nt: TGTGCCATCAGTGATTTAGATACGAGGGGCGGATCCGGGGAGCTGTTTTTT; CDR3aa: CAISDLDTRGGSGELFF
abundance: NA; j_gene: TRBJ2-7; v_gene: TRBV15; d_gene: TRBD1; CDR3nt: TGTGCCACCAGCGCTCACCGGGACAGTTCCTACGAGCAGTACTTC; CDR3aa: CATSAHRDSSYEQYF
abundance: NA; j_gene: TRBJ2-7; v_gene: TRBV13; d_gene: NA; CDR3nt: TGTGCCAGCAGCTTACGGTCCTACGAGCAGTACTTC; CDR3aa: CASSLRSYEQYF
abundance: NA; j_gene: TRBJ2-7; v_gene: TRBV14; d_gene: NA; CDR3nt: TGTGCCAGCAGCCAATTTACCTACGAGCAGTACTTC; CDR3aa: CASSQFTYEQYF
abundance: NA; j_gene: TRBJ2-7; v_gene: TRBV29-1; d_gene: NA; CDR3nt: TGCAGCGTCCCGAGTGTCGACAGGCCTGCCGGCGAGCAGTACTTC; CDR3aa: CSVPSVDRPAGEQYF
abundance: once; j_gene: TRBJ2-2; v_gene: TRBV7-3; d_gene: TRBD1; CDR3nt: TGTGCCAGCAGCTCTACAGGGGCAAACACCGGGGAGCTGTTTTTT; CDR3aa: CASSSTGANTGELFF
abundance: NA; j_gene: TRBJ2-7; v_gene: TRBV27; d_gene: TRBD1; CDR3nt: TGTGCCGCAAGGGGACAGGGAGACGAGCAGTACTTC; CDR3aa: CAARGQGDEQYF
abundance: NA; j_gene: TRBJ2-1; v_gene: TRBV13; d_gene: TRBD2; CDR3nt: TGTGCCAGCAGTCGAGCGGGAGTAGCGAATGAGCAGTTCTTC; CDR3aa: CASSRAGVANEQFF
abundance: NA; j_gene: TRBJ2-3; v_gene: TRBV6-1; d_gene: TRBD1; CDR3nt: TGTGCCAGCTGGGCGGGACAGGTTTTTACAGATACGCAGTATTTT; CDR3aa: CASWAGQVFTDTQYF
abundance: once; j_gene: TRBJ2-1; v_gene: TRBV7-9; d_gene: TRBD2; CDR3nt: TGTGCCAGCACCCCAAGGGGGCCCCTAGCGGGAGCGGATAATGAGCAGTTCTTC; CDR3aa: CASTPRGPLAGADNEQFF
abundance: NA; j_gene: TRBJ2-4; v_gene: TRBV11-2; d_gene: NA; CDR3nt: TGTGCCAGCAGCTTAATGTCCCCCCGCAGGATAGCCAAAAACATTCAGTACTTC; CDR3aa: CASSLMSPRRIAKNIQYF
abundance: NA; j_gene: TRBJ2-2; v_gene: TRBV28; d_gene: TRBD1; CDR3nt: TGTGCCAGCAGTTTTGGACAGGGAGTCACCGGGGAGCTGTTTTTT; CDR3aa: CASSFGQGVTGELFF
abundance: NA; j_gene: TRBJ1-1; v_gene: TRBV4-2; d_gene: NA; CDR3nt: TGTGCCAGCACCCCGGGTTGGGGGGGGAGTGACACTGAAGCTTTCTTT; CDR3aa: CASTPGWGGSDTEAFF
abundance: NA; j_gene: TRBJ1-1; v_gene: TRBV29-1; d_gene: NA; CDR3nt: TGCAGCGCAGGGTTACCTTTATCGACTGCTGAAGCTTTCTTT; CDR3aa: CSAGLPLSTAEAFF
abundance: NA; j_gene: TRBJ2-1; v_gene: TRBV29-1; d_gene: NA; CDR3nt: TGCAGCGTTGAAGGACCCTGGAATGAGCAGTTCTTC; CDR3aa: CSVEGPWNEQFF
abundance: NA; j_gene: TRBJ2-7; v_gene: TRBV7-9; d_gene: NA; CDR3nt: TGTGCCAGCAGCTTAGGTTATCCTTACGAGCAGTACTTC; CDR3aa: CASSLGYPYEQYF
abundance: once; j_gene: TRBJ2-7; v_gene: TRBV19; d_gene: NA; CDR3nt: TGTGCCAGTAGTCCCTCCTCGGGGGAGTCCTACGAGCAGTACTTC; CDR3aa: CASSPSSGESYEQYF
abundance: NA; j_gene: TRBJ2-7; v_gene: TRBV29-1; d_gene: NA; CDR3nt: TGCAGCGTTGCCACGGACGGGAGAAACTACGAGCAGTACTTC; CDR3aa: CSVATDGRNYEQYF
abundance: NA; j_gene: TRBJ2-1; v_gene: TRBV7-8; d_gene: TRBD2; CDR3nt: TGTGCCAGCAGCCCATGGACTAGCGGGTACAATGAGCAGTTCTTC; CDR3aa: CASSPWTSGYNEQFF
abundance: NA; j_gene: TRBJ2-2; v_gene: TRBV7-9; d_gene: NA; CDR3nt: TGTGCCAGCAGCTTTCTGGGCTCCCTAACCGGGGAGCTGTTTTTT; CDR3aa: CASSFLGSLTGELFF
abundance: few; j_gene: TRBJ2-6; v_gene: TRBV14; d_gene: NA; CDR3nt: TGTGCCAGCAGCCAAGTCGCGGAGGGGGCCAACGTCCTGACTTTC; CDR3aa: CASSQVAEGANVLTF
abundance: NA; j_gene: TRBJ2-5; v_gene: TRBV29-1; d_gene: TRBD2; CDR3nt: TGCAGCGCGACAGGGGGACTAGCGGGGGATCAAGAGACCCAGTACTTC; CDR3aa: CSATGGLAGDQETQYF
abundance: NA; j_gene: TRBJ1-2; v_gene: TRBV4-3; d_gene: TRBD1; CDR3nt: TGCGCCAGCAGCCAAGTATTTTCTACCGGACAGGGGCCCAGTGATGGCTACACCTTC; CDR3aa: CASSQVFSTGQGPSDGYTF
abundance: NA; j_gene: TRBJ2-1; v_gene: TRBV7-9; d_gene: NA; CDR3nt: TGTGCCAGCAGCTCCGTCCGGGGGAGCTCCTACAATGAGCAGTTCTTC; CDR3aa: CASSSVRGSSYNEQFF
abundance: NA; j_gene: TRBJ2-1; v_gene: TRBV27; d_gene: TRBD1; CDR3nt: TGTGCCAGCAGTTCTGGACAGGGGGCGGAATACAATGAGCAGTTCTTC; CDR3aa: CASSSGQGAEYNEQFF
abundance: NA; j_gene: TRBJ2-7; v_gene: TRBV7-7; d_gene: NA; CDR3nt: TGTGCTAGCAGCTTACCCAGGGACGAGCAGTACTTC; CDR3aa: CASSLPRDEQYF
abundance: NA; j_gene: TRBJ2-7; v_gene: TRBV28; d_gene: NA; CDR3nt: TGTGCCAGCAGTTTATCCGGGACGGGGTACGAGCAGTACTTC; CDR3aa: CASSLSGTGYEQYF
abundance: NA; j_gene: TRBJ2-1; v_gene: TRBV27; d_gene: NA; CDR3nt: TGTGCCAGCAGTTTTCGCCCCTACAATGAGCAGTTCTTC; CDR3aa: CASSFRPYNEQFF